This entry lists 32 T cell receptor beta chains sequenced from one sample in a study of blood T cells in healthy people across ages. Then a second PCR, running about 7 to 11 cycles, was carried out with a sample-barcoded 5' primer and a J-beta primer mix. TCRdb analysed the 5' RACE reads with MiXCR anew, one entry per CDR3 protein. The sample holds about 800,000 distinct CDR3 sequences, just under 25% seen once. These records were also assigned to another study, of T cells of mothers and their children.

Sequencing input: blood. These receptor sequences come from a boy younger than 18 in good health.

This clonotype appeared a few times. The chain employs TRBV7-9 and TRBJ1-1; maybe TRBD1 (6 bases). Trimming left V 6 bases short and J 3 bases short, with 23 bases between. This CDR3 has 17 residues. Germline-derived CDR1 and CDR2 are SEHNR and FQNEAQ (reference sequence). The CDR3 nucleotides read TGTGCCAGCAGTATAGAGGGGGGCGGGATGTCGGACACTGAAGCTTTCTTT. Protein: CASSIEGGGMSDTEAFF.

The chain carries TRBV7-3 and TRBJ2-1; 12 positions agree with TRBD1. Germline V gene lookup returns CDR1 SGHTA and CDR2 FQGTGA. This CDR3 has 19 amino acids. V lost 1 base, J lost 2 bases, and 9 bases stayed unmatched. CDR3 bases: TGTGCCAGCAGCTTAAACGGCGGCGGGACAGGGGGCGCCTACAATGAGCAGTTCTTC. This sequence encodes CASSLNGGGTGGAYNEQFF.

This clonotype was seen a few times. The V call is TRBV15, the J call TRBJ2-7; D is ambiguous. Germline V lookup: CDR1 LNHNV, CDR2 YYDKDF (reference sequence). The CDR3 runs 15 residues. Deletions cut 1 base from V and 0 bases from J, with 10 bases between. CDR3 in amino acids: CATSRGTRFSYEQYF. Here the CDR3 DNA reads TGTGCCACCAGCAGAGGTACCAGGTTCTCCTACGAGCAGTACTTC. Based on the CDR3 plus reference TRBV15 and TRBJ2-7, the full variable domain is DAMVIQNPRYQVTQFGKPVTLSCSQTLNHNVMYWYQQKSSQAPKLLFHYYDKDFNNEADTPDNFQSRRPNTSFCFLDIRSPGLGDTAMYLCATSRGTRFSYEQYFGPGTRLTVT.

Comment on this clonotype: This is likely a read error, given that the CDR3 carries no conserved phenylalanine or tryptophan at its end. This chain uses TRBV12-3 or TRBV12-4 with TRBJ2-3; D might be TRBD2 (7 bases). CDR3 length equals 15 residues. Here the CDR3 DNA reads TGTGCCAGCAAACATGGGGGGGCGGGCACAGATGCGCAGTATTCT. This translates into CASKHGGAGTDAQYS.

V is TRBV6-5 and J is TRBJ2-1; 7 nucleotides match TRBD1. The CDR3 is made up of 14 amino acids. Germline V gene data show CDR1 as MNHEY and CDR2 as SVGAGI. The V and J ends lost 6 bases and 5 bases, in that order; junction bases with no gene match: 7. The CDR3 reads CASSRGQVDNEQFF. CDR3 coding DNA: TGTGCCAGCAGCCGCGGACAGGTCGACAATGAGCAGTTCTTC.

V and J are TRBV2 and TRBJ2-5; 12 nucleotides align to TRBD2. This CDR3 is 16 amino acids long. Trimming took 7 bases from V and 2 from J; bases not matched to a gene: 8. Per germline, CDR1 SNHLY and CDR2 FYNNEI. The CDR3 nucleotides read TGTGCCAGCACTGGAACTAGCGGGGGGCGACAAGAGACCCAGTACTTC. Translating gives CASTGTSGGRQETQYF.

CDR3 bases: TGTGCCAGCAGTGAATATACTAGCGGGAGGGAGACCCAGTACTTC. Encoded protein: CASSEYTSGRETQYF. This sequence joins TRBV25-1 and TRBJ2-5; the match to TRBD2 covers 12 bases. Germline CDR1 MGHDK, CDR2 SYGVNS. The J segment lost 5 bases and the V segment lost 0 bases, leaving 1 base of the junction unmatched. The CDR3 is 15 residues long.

This clonotype has only a few counts. The chain combines TRBV11-1 with TRBJ1-1, with 7 bases fitting TRBD1. Germline V CDR1 and CDR2: SGHAT, FQDESV (reference sequence). The V gene end was trimmed by 6 bases and the J gene end by 3 bases; junction bases not matched to a gene: 4. The CDR3 spans 13 residues. The CDR3 loop reads CASRFTGDTEAFF. The CDR3 DNA reads as TGTGCCAGCAGGTTTACAGGGGACACTGAAGCTTTCTTT.

The rearrangement links TRBV6-6 to TRBJ2-2; 8 bases match TRBD1. J lost 6 bases, V lost 4 bases, and 7 bases had no gene match. The germline CDR1 and CDR2 sequences are MNHNY and SVGAGI (reference sequence). The CDR3 contains 15 residues. Here the CDR3 DNA reads TGTGCCAGCAGTTCGAGACAGGGGCCCCCCGGGGAGCTGTTTTTT. Residues: CASSSRQGPPGELFF.

CDR3 sequence: CASAPPGGHYYQPQHF. CDR3 DNA: TGTGCCAGCGCCCCTCCGGGGGGACACTACTATCAGCCCCAGCATTTT. The chain recombines TRBV6-2 or TRBV6-3 with TRBJ1-5, with a possible D match to TRBD1 (6 bases). V was cut by 8 bases and J by 5 bases, with 22 bases left in between. Germline-derived CDR1 and CDR2 are MNHEY and SVGEGT. The CDR3 covers 16 residues.

This chain connects TRBV27 to TRBJ2-1; D remains ambiguous. The germline CDR1 and CDR2 sequences are MNHEY and SMNVEV (reference sequence). This CDR3 spans 14 amino acids. Trimming removed 6 bases from V and 8 bases from J, with 17 bases in between. The CDR3 region is CASSPWSPGHEQFF. The CDR3 DNA reads TGTGCCAGCAGCCCATGGTCTCCAGGCCATGAGCAGTTCTTC.

The chain joins TRBV3-1 to TRBJ2-4; D is ambiguous. Germline lookup yields CDR1 LGHDT and CDR2 YNNKEL (reference sequence). Deletions cut 5 bases from V and 8 bases from J, with 13 bases between. This CDR3 has 13 residues. The CDR3 region is CASSFQGEDIQYF. The CDR3 region has the DNA TGTGCCAGCAGCTTCCAAGGAGAGGACATTCAGTACTTC.

In its sample, this clonotype was seen a few times. The CDR3 reads CASSGSSNTEAFF. In DNA, the CDR3 is TGTGCCAGCAGCGGCAGCTCGAACACTGAAGCTTTCTTT. The V and J genes are TRBV7-9 and TRBJ1-1, with D uncertain. The CDR3 totals 13 residues. Deletions cut 5 bases from V and 1 base from J, with 8 bases between. Germline lookup yields CDR1 SEHNR and CDR2 FQNEAQ (reference sequence).

This clonotype was found many times. This rearrangement joins TRBV7-9 to TRBJ2-3; TRBD1 or TRBD2 may be the D gene (5 bases each). CDR3 length: 12 residues. Germline V lookup: CDR1 SEHNR, CDR2 FQNEAQ (reference sequence). The ends were cut back, 6 bases at V and 5 bases at J, with 9 bases in the middle. CDR3 DNA: TGTGCCAGCAGTACTAGGGGAGATACGCAGTATTTT. It specifies CASSTRGDTQYF. The full variable domain, its missing parts supplied by reference TRBV7-9 and TRBJ2-3, is DTGVSQNPRHKITKRGQNVTFRCDPISEHNRLYWYRQTLGQGPEFLTYFQNEAQLEKSRLLSDRFSAERPKGSFSTLEIQRTEQGDSAMYLCASSTRGDTQYFGPGTRLTVL.

The table lists this clonotype with a few counts. This sequence joins TRBV20-1 and TRBJ2-5, with 9 positions matching TRBD1. TRBJ2-7 matches the DNA end more closely, so the J call is doubtful. Germline CDR1 is DFQATT and CDR2 is SNEGSKA (reference sequence). The CDR3 is 14 amino acids. The CDR3 DNA sequence: TGCAGTGCCTCCTTGGCACAGGGGGCATACGAGCAGTACTTC. Translation gives CSASLAQGAYEQYF.

The chain joins TRBV4-3 to TRBJ2-1; D is ambiguous. CDR3 size: 17 residues. Trimming removed 0 bases at V and 3 bases at J, with 15 bases between. CDR1 and CDR2 (germline): LGHNA, YSLEER. The CDR3 DNA is TGCGCCAGCAGCCAAGACCGGACGGAGACCTTCTACAATGAGCAGTTCTTC. This sequence encodes CASSQDRTETFYNEQFF.

This clonotype was observed many times. The chain recombines TRBV5-1 with TRBJ2-1; the D is unclear. The germline CDR1 and CDR2 sequences are SGHRS and YFSETQ. V was clipped by 5 bases and J by 6 bases, with 3 bases between them. The CDR3 runs to 10 residues. CDR3 sequence: CASRGNEQFF. CDR3 sequence (DNA): TGCGCCAGCAGGGGCAATGAGCAGTTCTTC.

The gene calls are TRBV5-1 and TRBJ1-1; D gene ambiguous. The V end was cut by 0 bases, the J end by 4 bases, with 13 bases between. Germline V lookup: CDR1 SGHRS, CDR2 YFSETQ. This CDR3 has 15 residues. The CDR3 nucleotides are TGCGCCAGCAGCTTGGTTCAAGCTCCGGTCACTGAAGCTTTCTTT. Encoded protein: CASSLVQAPVTEAFF.

The chain carries TRBV11-2 and TRBJ2-5, with 8 bases aligning to TRBD2. The J call may be mistaken, given a closer DNA end match to TRBJ2-7. CDR1 SGHAT and CDR2 FQNNGV come from the germline V gene. The CDR3 length is 15 residues. DNA of the CDR3: TGTGCCAGCAGCTTTTTTGCGGGAGGAGGCTACGAGCAGTACTTC. This translates into CASSFFAGGGYEQYF.

About this clonotype itself: A junction boundary mismatches the germline segment, possibly from a read error. The CDR3 protein is CASSSPGKLFF. The CDR3 DNA sequence: TGTGCCAGCAGCTCCCCCGGGAAGCTGTTTTTT. The chain uses TRBV12-3 or TRBV12-4 and TRBJ2-2; D is possibly TRBD2 (5 bases). The CDR3 is made up of 11 amino acids.

V and J are TRBV9 and TRBJ1-2, with TRBD1 identical over 9 bases. In germline, CDR1 is SGDLS, CDR2 YYNGEE. V shed 5 bases, J shed 8 bases, and the junction held 13 bases outside the gene matches. The CDR3 is made up of 15 amino acids. CDR3 DNA sequence: TGTGCCAGCAGTTTATCCGGGACAGGGCGAGGGGGCTACACCTTC. It codes for CASSLSGTGRGGYTF.

There are a few counts of this clonotype. The DNA for the CDR3 is TGCGCCAGCAGCTCCGGACAGAATTCACCCCTCCACTTT. It specifies CASSSGQNSPLHF. The chain links TRBV5-1 to TRBJ1-6; D is possibly TRBD1 (6 bases). There are 13 residues in the CDR3. V was pared by 3 bases and J by 7 bases, with 8 bases between. Germline V CDR1 and CDR2: SGHRS, YFSETQ.

The chain uses TRBV15 and TRBJ2-7; TRBD1 aligns across 7 bases. The germline V gene encodes CDR1 LNHNV and CDR2 YYDKDF (reference sequence). This CDR3 contains 14 residues. The V and J ends lost 5 bases and 0 bases, in that order; junction bases with no gene match: 4. The CDR3 sequence is CATSLDRFSYEQYF. CDR3 bases: TGTGCCACCAGCTTGGACAGGTTCTCCTACGAGCAGTACTTC.

V and J are TRBV6-2 or TRBV6-3 and TRBJ1-5; D is ambiguous. The CDR3 has 12 amino acids. Trimming stripped 6 bases from V and 4 bases from J, with 7 bases between. Germline V gene lookup returns CDR1 MNHEY and CDR2 SVGEGT. CDR3 DNA: TGTGCCAGCAGGGGCATGAATCAGCCCCAGCATTTT. Amino acid sequence: CASRGMNQPQHF.

The V gene is TRBV7-9, the J gene TRBJ1-1; no reliable D call. CDR3 length equals 13 residues. Per the germline V gene, CDR1 is SEHNR and CDR2 is FQNEAQ (reference sequence). V was clipped by 11 bases and J by 3 bases, with 16 bases between them. The CDR3 reads CAVPGEGYTEAFF. CDR3 sequence (DNA): TGTGCCGTCCCCGGGGAGGGATACACTGAAGCTTTCTTT.

The genes are TRBV6-2 or TRBV6-3 and TRBJ2-3, with D tentatively TRBD1 (6 bases). This CDR3 is 18 amino acids long. Germline V gene data show CDR1 as MNHEY and CDR2 as SVGEGT. Trimming left V 8 bases short and J 1 base short, with 25 bases between. The CDR3 loop reads CASSEGELAPYGTDTQYF. The CDR3 DNA is TGTGCCAGCTCAGAGGGGGAACTCGCACCATATGGCACAGATACGCAGTATTTT.

This clonotype has a handful of counts. The V and J genes are TRBV2 and TRBJ2-5; D might be TRBD1 (6 bases). The J call may be in error: the DNA end matches TRBJ2-7 better. Germline values: CDR1 SNHLY, CDR2 FYNNEI. The CDR3 contains 14 residues. CDR3 residues: CASSETGLTYEQYF. The CDR3 DNA is TGTGCCAGCAGTGAGACAGGCCTTACCTACGAGCAGTACTTC.

The genes are TRBV27 and TRBJ1-1; 9 bases agree with TRBD1. The CDR3 is 13 amino acids. Per the germline V gene, CDR1 is MNHEY and CDR2 is SMNVEV (reference sequence). Trimming removed 6 bases from V and 1 base from J; junction bases left unmatched: 0. The chain's CDR3 is CASRGQGNTEAFF. The CDR3, as DNA: TGTGCCAGCAGGGGACAGGGGAACACTGAAGCTTTCTTT.

The V call is TRBV27, the J call TRBJ2-7; D is unclear. CDR1 and CDR2 (germline): MNHEY, SMNVEV (reference sequence). CDR3 length equals 11 residues. Trimming took off 3 bases at V and 5 bases at J, with 5 bases between the two ends. For the CDR3, the DNA is TGTGCCAGCAGTTTTTCCCACGAGCAGTACTTC. Translated: CASSFSHEQYF.

J is TRBJ2-4 and V is TRBV5-5; TRBD1 matches 10 bases. The CDR3 contains 16 residues. Germline V gene sequence: CDR1 SGHKS, CDR2 YYEKEE (reference sequence). After removal of 2 bases from V and 3 bases from J, the junction contained 5 bases not matched to a gene. CDR3 nucleotides: TGTGCCAGCAGCTTCGGGACAGGGGTCGACAAAAACATTCAGTACTTC. Translation: CASSFGTGVDKNIQYF.

In this sample, this clonotype turned up a few times. The chain is built from TRBV5-1 and TRBJ2-7; D is possibly TRBD2 (6 bases). Trimming removed 0 bases at V and 2 bases at J, with 15 bases between. The length of the CDR3 is 16 residues. CDR1 is SGHRS and CDR2 is YFSETQ in the germline V gene. The CDR3 region has the DNA TGCGCCAGCAGCTTGGTAGGCGGGGCAGTTACCTACGAGCAGTACTTC. This sequence encodes CASSLVGGAVTYEQYF.

This sequence joins TRBV24-1 and TRBJ2-5, with D perhaps being TRBD1 or TRBD2 (6 bases each). The end of the DNA is better explained by TRBJ2-1, so the J call may be wrong. CDR1 and CDR2 from the germline V gene are KGHDR and SFDVKD. The CDR3 is made up of 17 amino acids. The chain's CDR3 is CATSGRDRAQGLREQFF. CDR3 sequence (DNA): TGTGCCACCAGTGGCCGGGACCGGGCACAGGGACTCCGTGAGCAGTTCTTC.